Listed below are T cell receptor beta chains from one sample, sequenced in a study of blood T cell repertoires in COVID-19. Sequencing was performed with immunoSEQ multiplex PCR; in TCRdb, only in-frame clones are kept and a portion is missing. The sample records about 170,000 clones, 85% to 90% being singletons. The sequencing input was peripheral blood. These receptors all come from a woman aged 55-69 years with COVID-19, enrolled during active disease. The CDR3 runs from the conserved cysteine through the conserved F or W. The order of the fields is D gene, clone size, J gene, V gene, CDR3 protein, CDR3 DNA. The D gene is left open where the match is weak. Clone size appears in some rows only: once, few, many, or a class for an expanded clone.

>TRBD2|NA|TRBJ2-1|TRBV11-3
CASSFSGSSYNEQFF
TGTGCCAGCAGTTTTAGCGGGAGCTCCTACAATGAGCAGTTCTTC
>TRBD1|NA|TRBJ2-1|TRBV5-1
CASSSVRDRAYNEQFF
TGCGCCAGCAGCTCCGTCCGGGACAGGGCCTACAATGAGCAGTTCTTC
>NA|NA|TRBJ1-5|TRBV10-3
CAIREEGEGQPQHF
TGTGCCATCAGGGAAGAAGGGGAGGGACAGCCCCAGCATTTT
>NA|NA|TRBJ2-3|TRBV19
CASSPPMGRGTQYF
TGTGCCAGTAGCCCCCCGATGGGTAGAGGTACGCAGTATTTT
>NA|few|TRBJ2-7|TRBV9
CASSRDYSSYEQYF
TGTGCCAGCAGCCGCGACTATAGCTCCTACGAGCAGTACTTC
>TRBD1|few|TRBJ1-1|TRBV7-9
CASSSYFLKTGAYTEAFF
TGTGCCAGCAGCTCGTACTTTCTTAAGACAGGGGCCTACACTGAAGCTTTCTTT
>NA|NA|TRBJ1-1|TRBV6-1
CASSDLQEINTEAFF
TGTGCCAGCAGTGATTTACAGGAAATTAACACTGAAGCTTTCTTT
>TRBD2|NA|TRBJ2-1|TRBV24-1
CATSDLTSTSRNEQFF
TGTGCCACCAGTGACTTGACCTCGACTAGCCGCAATGAGCAGTTCTTC
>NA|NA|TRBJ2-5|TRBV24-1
CATSGRGRETQYF
TGTGCCACCAGTGGGAGGGGACGAGAGACCCAGTACTTC
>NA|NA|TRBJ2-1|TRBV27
CASRELGRTNYNEQFF
TGTGCCAGCAGAGAACTGGGGCGTACCAACTACAATGAGCAGTTCTTC
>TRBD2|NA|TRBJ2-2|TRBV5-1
CASSTRLAGGGGELFF
TGCGCCAGCAGCACCCGACTAGCGGGGGGAGGCGGGGAGCTGTTTTTT
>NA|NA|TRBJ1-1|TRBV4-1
CASSQDRRGITEAFF
TGCGCCAGCAGCCAAGATAGAAGAGGGATAACTGAAGCTTTCTTT
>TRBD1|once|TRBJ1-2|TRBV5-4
CASSFPGVQGVYGYTF
TGTGCCAGCAGCTTTCCAGGGGTCCAGGGGGTATATGGCTACACCTTC
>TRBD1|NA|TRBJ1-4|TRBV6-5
CASSSGQGIPEKLFF
TGTGCCAGCAGTTCCGGACAGGGCATCCCTGAAAAACTGTTTTTT
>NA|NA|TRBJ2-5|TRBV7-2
CASSLDAPPGETQYF
TGTGCCAGCAGCTTAGACGCGCCCCCGGGGGAGACCCAGTACTTC
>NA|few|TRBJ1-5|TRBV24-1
CATSLQDSNQPQHF
TGTGCCACCAGTCTTCAGGACTCCAATCAGCCCCAGCATTTT
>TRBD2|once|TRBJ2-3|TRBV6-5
CASSYSGRALDTQYF
TGTGCCAGCAGTTACTCGGGGAGGGCCCTAGATACGCAGTATTTT
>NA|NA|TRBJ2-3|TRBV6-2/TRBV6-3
CASSYSTAGLTDTQYF
TGTGCCAGCAGTTACTCTACGGCCGGGTTAACAGATACGCAGTATTTT
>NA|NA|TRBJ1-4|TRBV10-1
CASRHPVWEKLFF
TGCGCCAGCAGGCATCCGGTCTGGGAAAAACTGTTTTTT
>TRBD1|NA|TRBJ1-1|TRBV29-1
CSVHPGQGIHGTEAFF
TGCAGCGTCCATCCGGGACAGGGGATTCATGGGACTGAAGCTTTCTTT
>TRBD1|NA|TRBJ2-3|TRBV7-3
CASSMGQGAADTQYF
TGTGCCAGCAGCATGGGACAGGGGGCAGCAGATACGCAGTATTTT
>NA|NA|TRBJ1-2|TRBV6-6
CASSDEGVNYGYTF
TGTGCCAGCAGCGACGAGGGGGTTAACTATGGCTACACCTTC
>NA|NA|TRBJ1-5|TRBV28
CASTTDGRQPQHF
TGTGCCAGCACCACCGATGGGAGGCAGCCCCAGCATTTT
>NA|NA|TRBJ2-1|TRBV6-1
CASSEGGETYNEQFF
TGTGCCAGCAGTGAGGGCGGGGAGACCTACAATGAGCAGTTCTTC
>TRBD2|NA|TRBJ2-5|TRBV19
CASSAGGGDPETQYF
TGTGCCAGTAGTGCGGGAGGAGGGGACCCAGAGACCCAGTACTTC
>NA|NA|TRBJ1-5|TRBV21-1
CASSKEGGSNQPQHF
TGTGCCAGCAGCAAAGAAGGCGGAAGTAATCAGCCCCAGCATTTT
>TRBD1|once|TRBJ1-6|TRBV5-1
CASSLEGQINSPLHF
TGCGCCAGCAGCTTGGAGGGACAGATAAATTCACCCCTCCACTTT
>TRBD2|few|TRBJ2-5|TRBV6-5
CASTRLAGGRETQYF
TGTGCCAGCACCAGACTAGCGGGAGGTCGGGAGACCCAGTACTTC
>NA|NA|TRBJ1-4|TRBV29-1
CSAAPGGGSGNEKLFF
TGCAGCGCCGCGCCGGGGGGAGGTTCGGGTAATGAAAAACTGTTTTTT
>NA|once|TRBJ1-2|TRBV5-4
CASSLGAGEGTGYTF
TGTGCCAGCAGCTTGGGGGCAGGGGAGGGGACTGGCTACACCTTC
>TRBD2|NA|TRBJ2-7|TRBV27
CASSLLAGPQGEQYF
TGTGCCAGCAGTTTATTAGCGGGACCCCAGGGGGAGCAGTACTTC
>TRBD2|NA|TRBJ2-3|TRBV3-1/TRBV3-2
CASSRGTSGSGYYTQYF
TGTGCCAGCAGCCGCGGGACTAGCGGGAGTGGGTACTATACGCAGTATTTT
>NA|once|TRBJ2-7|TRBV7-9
CASSLGWAGYEQYF
TGTGCCAGCAGCTTAGGGTGGGCAGGCTACGAGCAGTACTTC
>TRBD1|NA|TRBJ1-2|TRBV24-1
CATSDTAPTGVHGYTF
TGTGCCACCAGTGACACCGCCCCGACAGGGGTGCATGGCTACACCTTC
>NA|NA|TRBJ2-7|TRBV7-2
CASSFEGSKQYF
TGTGCCAGCAGCTTCGAGGGAAGCAAGCAGTACTTC
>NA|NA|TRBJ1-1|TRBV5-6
CASSLGPQGLAFF
TGTGCCAGCAGCTTGGGGCCGCAGGGGTTAGCTTTCTTT
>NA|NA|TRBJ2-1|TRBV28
CASSLWTDTYNGQFF
TGTGCCAGCAGTTTATGGACAGACACCTACAATGGGCAGTTCTTC
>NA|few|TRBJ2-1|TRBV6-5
CASSPDRRSYNEQFF
TGTGCCAGCAGTCCTGACAGGAGGTCCTACAATGAGCAGTTCTTC
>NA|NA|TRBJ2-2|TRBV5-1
CASSLSPGRSGELFF
TGCGCCAGCAGCCTCTCCCCGGGGAGGTCCGGGGAGCTGTTTTTT
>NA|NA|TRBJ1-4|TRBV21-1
CASSSLTGNSTNEKLFF
TGTGCCAGCAGCTCATTGACGGGGAATTCAACTAATGAAAAACTGTTTTTT
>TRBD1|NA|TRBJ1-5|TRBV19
CASSIERDRGFQPQHF
TGTGCCAGTAGTATAGAAAGGGACAGGGGTTTTCAGCCCCAGCATTTT
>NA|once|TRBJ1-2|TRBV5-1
CASSPVGQYGYTF
TGCGCCAGCAGCCCGGTGGGGCAGTATGGCTACACCTTC
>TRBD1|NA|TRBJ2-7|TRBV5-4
CASRTGELSYEQYF
TGTGCCAGCAGGACAGGGGAACTTTCCTACGAGCAGTACTTC
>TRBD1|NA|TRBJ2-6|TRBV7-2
CASSPRQGGSGANVLTF
TGTGCCAGCAGCCCCAGACAGGGGGGCTCTGGGGCCAACGTCCTGACTTTC
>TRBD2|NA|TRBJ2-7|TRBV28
CASSPPLGRPSYEQYF
TGTGCCAGCAGTCCCCCCCTCGGGAGGCCCTCCTACGAGCAGTACTTC
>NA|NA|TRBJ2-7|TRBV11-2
CASSLIQRRLYEQYF
TGTGCCAGCAGCTTAATCCAGCGGAGACTCTACGAGCAGTACTTC
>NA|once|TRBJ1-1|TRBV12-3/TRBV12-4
CASIYRGVTEAFF
TGTGCCAGCATCTATCGGGGGGTTACTGAAGCTTTCTTT
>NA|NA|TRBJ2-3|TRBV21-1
CASSKSRGAGTDTQYF
TGTGCCAGCAGCAAATCCAGGGGCGCAGGGACAGATACGCAGTATTTT
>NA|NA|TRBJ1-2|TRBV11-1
CASSLEGPDYGYTF
TGTGCCAGCAGCTTAGAGGGGCCGGACTATGGCTACACCTTC
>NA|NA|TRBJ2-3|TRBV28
CASSNLARPGTDTQYF
TGTGCCAGCAGCAACCTTGCCAGGCCTGGCACAGATACGCAGTATTTT
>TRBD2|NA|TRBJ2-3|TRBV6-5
CASSYSLAGVTDTQYF
TGTGCCAGCAGTTACTCGCTAGCGGGAGTAACAGATACGCAGTATTTT
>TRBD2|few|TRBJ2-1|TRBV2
CASSEEPSGRDNEQFF
TGTGCCAGCAGTGAGGAACCCAGCGGGAGGGACAATGAGCAGTTCTTC
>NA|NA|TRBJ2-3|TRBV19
CASSIRQSTDTQYF
TGTGCCAGTAGTATACGACAGAGCACAGATACGCAGTATTTT
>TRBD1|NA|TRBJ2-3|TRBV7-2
CASSFNTGGDTQYF
TGTGCCAGCAGCTTCAATACAGGGGGCGATACGCAGTATTTT
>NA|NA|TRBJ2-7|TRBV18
CASSPRRGGHSYEQYF
TGTGCCAGCTCACCAAGGAGAGGGGGTCACTCCTACGAGCAGTACTTC
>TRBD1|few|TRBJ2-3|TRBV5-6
CASSTGTGNQDTQYF
TGTGCCAGCAGCACCGGGACAGGGAACCAGGATACGCAGTATTTT